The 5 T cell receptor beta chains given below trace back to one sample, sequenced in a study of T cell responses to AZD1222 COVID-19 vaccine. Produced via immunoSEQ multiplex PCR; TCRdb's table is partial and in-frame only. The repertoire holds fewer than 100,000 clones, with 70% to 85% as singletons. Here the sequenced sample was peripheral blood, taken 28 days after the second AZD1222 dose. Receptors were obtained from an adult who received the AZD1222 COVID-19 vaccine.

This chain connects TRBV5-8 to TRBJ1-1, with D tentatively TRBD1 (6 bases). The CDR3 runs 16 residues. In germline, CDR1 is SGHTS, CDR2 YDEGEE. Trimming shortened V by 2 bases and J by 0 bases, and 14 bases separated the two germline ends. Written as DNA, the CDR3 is TGTGCCAGCAGCTTCAAGGACAGACGAGTGAACACTGAAGCTTTCTTT. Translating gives CASSFKDRRVNTEAFF.

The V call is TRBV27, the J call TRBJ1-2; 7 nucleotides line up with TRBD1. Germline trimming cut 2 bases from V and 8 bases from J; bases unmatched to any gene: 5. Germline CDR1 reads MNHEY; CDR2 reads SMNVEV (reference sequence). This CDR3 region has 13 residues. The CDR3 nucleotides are TGTGCCAGCAGTTTAGTAGGGACAGAGGGCTACACCTTC. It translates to CASSLVGTEGYTF.

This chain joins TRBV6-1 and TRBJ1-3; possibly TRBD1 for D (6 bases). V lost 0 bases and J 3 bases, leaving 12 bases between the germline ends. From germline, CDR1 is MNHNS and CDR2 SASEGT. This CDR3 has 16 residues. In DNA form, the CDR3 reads TGTGCCAGCAGTGAAGCTCGGGGGCTCGGTGGAAACACCATATATTTT. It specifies CASSEARGLGGNTIYF.

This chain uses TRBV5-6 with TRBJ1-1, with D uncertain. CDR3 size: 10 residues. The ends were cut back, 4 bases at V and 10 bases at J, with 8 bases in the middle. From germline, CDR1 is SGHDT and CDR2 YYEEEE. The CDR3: CASSLVGAFF. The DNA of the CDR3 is TGTGCCAGCAGCCTGGTTGGAGCTTTCTTT.

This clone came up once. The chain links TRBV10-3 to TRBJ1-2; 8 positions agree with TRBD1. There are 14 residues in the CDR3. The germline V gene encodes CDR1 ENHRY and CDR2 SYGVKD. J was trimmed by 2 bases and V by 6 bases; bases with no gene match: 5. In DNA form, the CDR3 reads TGTGCCATCAGAGAGACAGGGGCCAACTATGGCTACACCTTC. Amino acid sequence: CAIRETGANYGYTF.